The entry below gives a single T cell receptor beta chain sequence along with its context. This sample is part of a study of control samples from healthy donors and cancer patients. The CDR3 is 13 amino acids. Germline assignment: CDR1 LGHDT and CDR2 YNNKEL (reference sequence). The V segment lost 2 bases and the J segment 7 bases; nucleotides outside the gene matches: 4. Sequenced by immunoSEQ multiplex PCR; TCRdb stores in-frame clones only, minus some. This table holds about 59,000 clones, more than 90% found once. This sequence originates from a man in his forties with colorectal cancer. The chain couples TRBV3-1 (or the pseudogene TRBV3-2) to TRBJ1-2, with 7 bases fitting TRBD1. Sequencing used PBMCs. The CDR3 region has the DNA TGTGCCAGCAGCCAAACATGGACAGGTGGCTACACCTTC. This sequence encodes CASSQTWTGGYTF.